The 26 T cell receptor beta chains given below trace back to one sample, sequenced in a study of control samples from healthy donors and cancer patients. Measured with immunoSEQ multiplex PCR; TCRdb has only the in-frame clones, and not every one. The sample consists of about 58,000 clones, 87% of them appearing once. Sequenced: PBMCs. All receptors derive from a woman in her sixties or seventies with lung cancer.

The CDR3 DNA follows: TGTGCCAGCAGCGCGGGGACAGTTCGTTCACCCCTCCACTTT. This translates into CASSAGTVRSPLHF. The gene calls are TRBV2 and TRBJ1-6; TRBD1 matches 7 bases. This CDR3 spans 14 amino acids. Germline V gene data show CDR1 as SNHLY and CDR2 as FYNNEI. With V trimmed by 6 bases and J by 9 bases, 8 bases remained unmatched.

The chain employs TRBV3-1 (or the pseudogene TRBV3-2) and TRBJ2-7, with 7 bases that match TRBD2. Germline V gene data show CDR1 as LGHDT and CDR2 as YNNKEL (reference sequence). The CDR3 is 13 amino acids. The J segment lost 5 bases and the V segment lost 4 bases, leaving 5 bases of the junction unmatched. CDR3 protein: CASSRWEGNEQYF. The DNA for the CDR3 is TGTGCCAGCAGCCGATGGGAGGGAAACGAGCAGTACTTC.

This clone was seen only once. CDR3 sequence: CASSLEIASSPLHF. As DNA, the CDR3 is TGTGCCAGCAGCTTAGAGATAGCGAGTTCACCCCTCCACTTT. The V and J genes are TRBV7-9 and TRBJ1-6, with D hard to call. Per the germline V gene, CDR1 is SEHNR and CDR2 is FQNEAQ (reference sequence). The CDR3 contains 14 residues. Trimming left V 1 base short and J 9 bases short, with 10 bases between.

This rearrangement joins TRBV5-6 to TRBJ2-3; D tentatively reads TRBD1 or TRBD2 (5 bases each). Germline V CDR1 and CDR2: SGHDT, YYEEEE. Trimming stripped 0 bases from V and 0 bases from J, with 11 bases between. The CDR3 spans 16 residues. In DNA form, the CDR3 reads TGTGCCAGCAGCTTGGCGAGAGGGGCTAGCACAGATACGCAGTATTTT. Amino acids: CASSLARGASTDTQYF.

The chain couples TRBV11-2 to TRBJ2-3; 9 bases are shared with TRBD2. This CDR3 is built from 16 residues. Germline values: CDR1 SGHAT, CDR2 FQNNGV. The junction had 11 bases not matched to a gene; V was cut back by 6 bases and J by 4 bases. The CDR3 spells CASRSPTSGNPDTQYF. CDR3 sequence (DNA): TGTGCCAGCAGATCACCGACTAGCGGAAATCCAGATACGCAGTATTTT.

V and J are TRBV15 and TRBJ1-5; D is ambiguous. CDR3 length: 15 residues. Trimming cost V 3 bases and J 4 bases, with 13 bases left between them. The germline V gene has CDR1 LNHNV and CDR2 YYDKDF (reference sequence). CDR3: CATSREAGLNQPQHF. The CDR3, as DNA: TGTGCCACCAGCAGGGAAGCAGGTTTGAATCAGCCCCAGCATTTT.

The rearrangement joins TRBV5-1 to TRBJ2-5; TRBD2 matches 8 bases. V shed 0 bases, J shed 2 bases, and the junction held 3 bases outside the gene matches. Germline CDR1 and CDR2: SGHRS and YFSETQ. The CDR3 sequence is 15 residues long. Written as DNA, the CDR3 is TGCGCCAGCAGCTTGGACGGGGGGGTTCAAGAGACCCAGTACTTC. It yields the protein CASSLDGGVQETQYF.

The CDR3 sequence is CASSLERLAGETQYF. The CDR3 nucleotides read TGCGCCAGCAGCTTGGAGAGACTAGCGGGGGAGACCCAGTACTTC. The chain recombines TRBV5-1 with TRBJ2-5; 11 bases line up with TRBD2. The CDR3 has 15 amino acids. Germline CDR1 SGHRS, CDR2 YFSETQ. Trimming took 0 bases from V and 5 from J; bases not matched to a gene: 3.

The CDR3 region is CASSFHAGGSNYGYTF. As DNA, the CDR3 is TGTGCCAGCAGCTTCCACGCAGGGGGGTCTAACTATGGCTACACCTTC. The chain couples TRBV7-3 to TRBJ1-2, with 7 bases aligning to TRBD1. CDR3 size: 16 residues. V lost 3 bases and J lost 0; bases outside the gene matches: 7. CDR1 SGHTA and CDR2 FQGTGA come from the germline V gene.

V usage is TRBV29-1 and J usage is TRBJ2-2; TRBD2 is a possible D gene (5 bases). V lost 4 bases and J lost 5, with 23 bases in between. The V gene's germline CDR1 is SQVTM and CDR2 ANQGSEA. The CDR3 consists of 17 residues. The CDR3 coding sequence is TGCAGCGTTGCGACGGGCTCGTACGGTTGGAGGACCGGGGAGCTGTTTTTT. Its translation is CSVATGSYGWRTGELFF.

This clone was counted only a few times. One junction end disagrees with the germline gene, perhaps due to a read error. V and J are TRBV7-9 and TRBJ1-5; D call uncertain. The CDR3 extends over 13 amino acids. Germline values: CDR1 SEHNR, CDR2 FQNEAQ (reference sequence). CDR3 DNA: TGTGCCAGCAGCTTTCCCGACGGGATCAATCAGAATTTT. This encodes CASSFPDGINQNF.

The gene calls are TRBV19 and TRBJ2-1; 10 bases align to TRBD2. Germline lookup yields CDR1 LNHDA and CDR2 SQIVND (reference sequence). Trimming at V came to 6 bases and at J to 1 base, leaving 6 bases not matched to a gene. The CDR3 runs to 16 residues. CDR3 in DNA: TGTGCCAGTAGGGGGCCTAGCGGGAGTTCCTACAATGAGCAGTTCTTC. This sequence encodes CASRGPSGSSYNEQFF.

The J gene is TRBJ2-5, the V gene TRBV21-1; the table names TRBD2, a call not compared with the DNA. TRBV21-1 is a known pseudogene. CDR3 size: 19 residues. The CDR3 nucleotides are TGTGCCAGCAGCAAAGCGCTTTCGACTAGCGGGGGCCTCCAAGAGACCCAGTACTTC. As protein: CASSKALSTSGGLQETQYF.

The chain joins TRBV11-2 to TRBJ1-3; D unresolved. Trimming removed 0 bases from V and 2 bases from J, with 8 bases in between. CDR1 is SGHAT and CDR2 is FQNNGV in the germline V gene. This CDR3 comprises 15 residues. CDR3 residues: CASSLEAAAGNTIYF. The CDR3 DNA is TGTGCCAGCAGCTTAGAAGCGGCTGCTGGAAACACCATATATTTT.

This clone was picked up one time. The V call is TRBV4-2, the J call TRBJ2-5; 7 positions match TRBD1. With V trimmed by 1 base and J by 3 bases, 2 bases remained unmatched. Germline loops: CDR1 LGHNA, CDR2 YNFKEQ. The CDR3 is made up of 14 amino acids. The CDR3 spells CASSQGDSEETQYF. Here the CDR3 DNA reads TGTGCCAGCAGCCAAGGGGACAGTGAAGAGACCCAGTACTTC.

The chain links TRBV7-9 to TRBJ2-5; D gene uncertain. Between the trimmed V and J ends, which lost 5 bases and 0 bases, there was a span of 4 bases. This CDR3 comprises 12 residues. Germline assignment: CDR1 SEHNR and CDR2 FQNEAQ (reference sequence). CDR3 coding DNA: TGTGCCAGCAGCCGGGACCAAGAGACCCAGTACTTC. Its protein is CASSRDQETQYF.

The rearrangement links TRBV2 to TRBJ2-1; D uncertain. Germline loops: CDR1 SNHLY, CDR2 FYNNEI. V dropped 0 bases and J dropped 12 bases, with 15 bases sitting between them. This CDR3 is 14 amino acids long. CDR3 loop: CASSEAQWGSVQFF. The CDR3 DNA is TGTGCCAGCAGTGAAGCGCAGTGGGGTTCGGTGCAGTTCTTC.

This sequence joins TRBV19 and TRBJ1-1, with TRBD1 as a possible D gene (5 bases). V was trimmed by 7 bases and J by 3 bases, leaving 12 bases between them. Per germline, CDR1 LNHDA and CDR2 SQIVND (reference sequence). This CDR3 spans 13 amino acids. Here the CDR3 DNA reads TGTGCCAGTAAAAGTCAGGGACACACTGAAGCTTTCTTT. Translating it yields CASKSQGHTEAFF.

The chain uses TRBV27 and TRBJ1-2, with D unclear. The CDR3 is made up of 13 amino acids. The V end lost 3 bases, the J end lost 2 bases, and 7 bases lay between the germline ends. Germline CDR1 MNHEY, CDR2 SMNVEV (reference sequence). The CDR3 reads CASSFSVNYGYTF. The CDR3 nucleotides read TGTGCCAGCAGTTTTAGCGTGAACTATGGCTACACCTTC.

The rearrangement uses TRBV7-2 and TRBJ1-4; 8 bases line up with TRBD1. The germline CDR1 and CDR2 sequences are SGHTA and FQGNSA. This CDR3 has 17 amino acids. Losses at the gene ends were 2 bases for V and 5 bases for J; bases not matched to a gene: 10. CDR3 region: CASSLPDRVGKNEKLFF. CDR3 nucleotide sequence: TGTGCCAGCAGCTTACCGGACAGGGTTGGTAAGAATGAAAAACTGTTTTTT.

This chain links TRBV7-3 with TRBJ1-1; D is possibly TRBD1 (6 bases). This CDR3 has 14 residues. Germline values: CDR1 SGHTA, CDR2 FQGTGA. Trimming cost V 8 bases and J 1 base, with 14 bases left between them. CDR3 nucleotide sequence: TGTGCCAGCGCCAAGGCAGGGGAGAACACTGAAGCTTTCTTT. It encodes CASAKAGENTEAFF. Complete variable domain (other parts from reference TRBV7-3 and TRBJ1-1): GAGVSQTPSNKVTEKGKYVELRCDPISGHTALYWYRQSLGQGPEFLIYFQGTGAADDSGLPNDRFFAVRPEGSVSTLKIQRTERGDSAVYLCASAKAGENTEAFFGQGTRLTVV.

The chain carries TRBV2 and TRBJ2-3; 10 nucleotides line up with TRBD2. The CDR3 runs 16 residues. The germline CDR1 and CDR2 sequences are SNHLY and FYNNEI. J was trimmed by 1 base and V by 1 base; bases with no gene match: 2. The CDR3, as DNA: TGTGCCAGCAGTGAAGTAGGACTAGCGGGCACAGATACGCAGTATTTT. It codes for CASSEVGLAGTDTQYF. The full variable domain, with the rest looked up from reference TRBV2 and TRBJ2-3, is EPEVTQTPSHQVTQMGQEVILRCVPISNHLYFYWYRQILGQKVEFLVSFYNNEISEKSEIFDDQFSVERPDGSNFTLKIRSTKLEDSAMYFCASSEVGLAGTDTQYFGPGTRLTVL.

The chain uses TRBV18 and TRBJ1-1; D gene ambiguous. Trimming stripped 3 bases from V and 2 bases from J, with 7 bases between. The CDR3 runs to 13 residues. Germline-derived CDR1 and CDR2 are KGHSH and LQKENI. The CDR3 region is CASSPGSNTEAFF. In nucleotides, the CDR3 is TGTGCCAGCTCACCCGGTTCCAACACTGAAGCTTTCTTT.

This clone was counted only a few times. V and J are TRBV4-1 and TRBJ2-2; D unresolved. Germline V CDR1 and CDR2: MGHRA, YSYEKL. Trimming stripped 1 base from V and 1 base from J, with 10 bases between. This CDR3 contains 16 residues. Here the CDR3 reads CASSQGVLMNTGELFF. Here the CDR3 DNA reads TGCGCCAGCAGCCAAGGGGTACTCATGAACACCGGGGAGCTGTTTTTT.

The count of this clone is one. This chain links TRBV20-1 with TRBJ1-6, with D maybe TRBD1 (6 bases). Trimming took 3 bases from V and 7 from J, leaving 16 bases between them. Germline V gives CDR1 DFQATT, CDR2 SNEGSKA (reference sequence). The CDR3 sequence is 15 residues long. CDR3 coding DNA: TGCAGTGCTAGTGAGGGGGGCGCAGGGAATTCACCCCTCCACTTT. Translating it yields CSASEGGAGNSPLHF.

The chain employs TRBV2 and TRBJ1-5, with D possibly matching TRBD1 (6 bases). Germline V CDR1 and CDR2: SNHLY, FYNNEI. CDR3 length: 16 amino acids. Trimming took 3 bases from V and 8 from J, leaving 20 bases between them. As DNA, the CDR3 is TGTGCCAGCAGTGACCGGGCAGGGGCCCTAGGGGAGCCCCAGCATTTT. Encoded protein: CASSDRAGALGEPQHF.